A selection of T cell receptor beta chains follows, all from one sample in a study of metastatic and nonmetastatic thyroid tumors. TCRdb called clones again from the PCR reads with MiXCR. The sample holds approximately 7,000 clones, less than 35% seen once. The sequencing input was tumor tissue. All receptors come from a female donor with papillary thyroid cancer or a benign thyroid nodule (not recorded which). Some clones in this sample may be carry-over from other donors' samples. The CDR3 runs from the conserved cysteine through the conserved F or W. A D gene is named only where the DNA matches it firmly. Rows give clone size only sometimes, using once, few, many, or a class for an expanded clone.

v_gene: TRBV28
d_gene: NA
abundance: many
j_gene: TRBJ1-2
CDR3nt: TGTGCCAGCATGTTCGGGGGGGGCTACACCTTC
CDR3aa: CASMFGGGYTF

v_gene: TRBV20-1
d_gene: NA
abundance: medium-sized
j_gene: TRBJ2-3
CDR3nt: TGCAGTGCTAGAGATCCCCCAGATACGCAGTATTTT
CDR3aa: CSARDPPDTQYF

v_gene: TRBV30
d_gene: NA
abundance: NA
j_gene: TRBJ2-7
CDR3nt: TGTGCCTGGAGTCCCCGCGGGTACGAGCAGTACTTC
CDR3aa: CAWSPRGYEQYF

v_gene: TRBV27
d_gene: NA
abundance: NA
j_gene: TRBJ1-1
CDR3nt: TGTGCCAGCAGTTTACAGGGGATGAACACTGAAGCTTTCTTT
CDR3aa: CASSLQGMNTEAFF

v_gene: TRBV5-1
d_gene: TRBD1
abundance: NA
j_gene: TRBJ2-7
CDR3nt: TGCGCCAGCAGCGTGGGACAGGGCTCCTACGAGCAGTACTTC
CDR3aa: CASSVGQGSYEQYF

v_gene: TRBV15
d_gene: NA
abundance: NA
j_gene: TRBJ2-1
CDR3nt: TGTGCCACCAGCAGAGCCGGGCGGTCGCAGTTCTTC
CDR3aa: CATSRAGRSQFF

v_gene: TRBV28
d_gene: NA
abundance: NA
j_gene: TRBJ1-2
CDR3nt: TGTGCCAGCAGTACAGGGTTCTATGGCTACACCTTC
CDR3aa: CASSTGFYGYTF

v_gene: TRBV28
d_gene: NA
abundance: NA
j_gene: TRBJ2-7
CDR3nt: TGTGCCAGCCCCAATCAGGGAAAGGCGACCTACGAGCAGTACTTC
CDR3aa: CASPNQGKATYEQYF

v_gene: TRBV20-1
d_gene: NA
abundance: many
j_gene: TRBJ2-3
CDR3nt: TGCAGTGCTTGGGCTCAAAGCACAGATACGCAGTATTTT
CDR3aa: CSAWAQSTDTQYF

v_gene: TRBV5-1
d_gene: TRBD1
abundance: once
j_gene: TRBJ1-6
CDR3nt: TGCGCCTGTTCGGGACAGATTGATTCCCCCCTCCACTTT
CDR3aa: CACSGQIDSPLHF

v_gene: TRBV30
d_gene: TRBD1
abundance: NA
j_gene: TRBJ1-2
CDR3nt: TGTGCCTGGAGCCTACAGGGGGGTATGAGCTACACCTTC
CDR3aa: CAWSLQGGMSYTF

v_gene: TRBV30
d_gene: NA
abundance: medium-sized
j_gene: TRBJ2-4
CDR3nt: TGTGCCTGGAGTTCTTTGGGGGACAAAAACATTCAGTACTTC
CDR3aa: CAWSSLGDKNIQYF